The following is a T cell receptor (beta chain) sequence with its context. Its antigen remains unknown. The data were taken from a study of Ad26.COV2.S vaccination and SARS-CoV-2 variants. Repertoires were generated with immunoSEQ multiplex PCR, while TCRdb's copy carries only in-frame clones and drops some. This sample carries 200,000 to 250,000 clones, roughly 90% of them seen once, and the ten largest clones take roughly 10%. CDR1 is LNHDA and CDR2 is SQIVND in the germline V gene (reference sequence). The CDR3 runs 15 residues. V shed 6 bases and J 5 bases; nucleotides not matched to a gene: 9. Specified treatment: about 20 received Ad26.COV2.S at low or high dose, single or two shots; about 5 received placebo; per-sample allocation not given. Following the first vaccine or placebo injection, samples were taken on day 63. Notes on the study in general: People given the vaccine had a wider spike-specific TCR breadth than placebo recipients did.

This sequence was found in a person aged 18-65 years who received the Ad26.COV2.S COVID-19 vaccine or a placebo. J is TRBJ2-3 and V is TRBV19, with 9 bases that match TRBD2. The sequenced sample was peripheral blood, obtained in a trial of Ad26.COV2.S vaccine versus placebo. The CDR3 sequence is CASSRRRGGLDTQYF. Written as DNA, the CDR3 is TGTGCCAGTAGCCGCCGGCGGGGGGGCCTAGATACGCAGTATTTT.